Listed below are T cell receptor beta chains from one sample, sequenced in a study of cytomegalovirus exposure and HLA in healthy donors. This table comes from immunoSEQ multiplex PCR, and its TCRdb copy is limited to in-frame clones, with some not included. The table records 110,000 to 150,000 clones, about three quarters of them present only once. The sequencing input was PBMCs. These receptor sequences come from a woman in her twenties or thirties in good health and CMV-seronegative. Both conserved end residues are part of each CDR3. A D gene is named only where the DNA matches it firmly. Clone size is shown for a subset of rows, as once, few, many or a class of expanded clone.

clone_size	j_call	v_call	d_call	cdr3_aa	cdr3_nt
-	TRBJ2-5	TRBV6-5	-	CASSPVGGSQETQYF	TGTGCCAGCAGTCCCGTTGGGGGGTCCCAAGAGACCCAGTACTTC
-	TRBJ2-5	TRBV11-2	TRBD1	CASSSPFGTGYQETQYF	TGTGCCAGCAGCTCCCCCTTCGGGACAGGGTACCAAGAGACCCAGTACTTC
-	TRBJ1-2	TRBV6-5	-	CASSYSGTINYGYTF	TGTGCCAGCAGTTACTCTGGCACGATTAACTATGGCTACACCTTC
-	TRBJ1-2	TRBV6-1	-	CASSVGLSYGYTF	TGTGCCAGCAGTGTCGGACTTAGCTATGGCTACACCTTC
-	TRBJ1-2	TRBV18	-	CASSPQGLNYGYTF	TGTGCCAGCTCACCGCAGGGGCTAAACTATGGCTACACCTTC
-	TRBJ2-3	TRBV5-1	-	CANSPGTDTQYF	TGCGCCAACAGCCCAGGCACAGATACGCAGTATTTT
-	TRBJ2-5	TRBV10-2	TRBD2	CASLSGTSGQETQYF	TGCGCCAGTCTTTCCGGGACTAGCGGGCAAGAGACCCAGTACTTC
few	TRBJ2-1	TRBV5-6	-	CASSFFNTYNEQFF	TGTGCCAGCAGCTTCTTCAACACATACAATGAGCAGTTCTTC
-	TRBJ2-7	TRBV28	TRBD2	CASSPGLAGGLTLSEQYF	TGTGCCAGCAGTCCGGGACTAGCGGGGGGGCTTACCCTTTCAGAGCAGTACTTC
few	TRBJ1-4	TRBV6-5	-	CASSLTPGELFF	TGTGCCAGCAGTCTTACCCCCGGAGAACTGTTTTTT
-	TRBJ2-4	TRBV7-6	-	CASSLVAGAKNIQYF	TGTGCCAGCAGCTTAGTGGCGGGGGCCAAAAACATTCAGTACTTC
-	TRBJ1-5	TRBV6-1	-	CASRGGNQPQHF	TGTGCCAGCAGGGGGGGAAATCAGCCCCAGCATTTT
-	TRBJ1-3	TRBV4-1	TRBD1	CASSLLQTGGVGTIYF	TGCGCCAGCAGCCTCCTCCAGACAGGGGGCGTCGGCACCATATATTTT
-	TRBJ1-1	TRBV5-1	TRBD1	CASSLPTGGTEAFF	TGCGCCAGCAGCTTGCCGACAGGGGGCACTGAAGCTTTCTTT
-	TRBJ2-7	TRBV7-2	-	CASSLSPDSSYEQYF	TGTGCCAGCAGCTTATCCCCAGACAGCTCCTACGAGCAGTACTTC
-	TRBJ2-5	TRBV9	-	CASSREGWETQYF	TGTGCCAGCAGCCGTGAGGGATGGGAGACCCAGTACTTC
-	TRBJ1-5	TRBV19	-	CASRGSQSQPQHF	TGTGCCAGTAGAGGGAGTCAAAGTCAGCCCCAGCATTTT
-	TRBJ2-7	TRBV6-5	-	CASSYASGEQYF	TGTGCCAGCAGTTACGCTTCAGGCGAGCAGTACTTC
few	TRBJ1-5	TRBV30	TRBD1	CAWTDRDNQPQHF	TGTGCCTGGACGGACAGGGATAATCAGCCCCAGCATTTT
-	TRBJ2-7	TRBV5-1	TRBD1	CASSPTTGGGYEQYF	TGCGCCAGCAGCCCGACGACAGGGGGCGGCTACGAGCAGTACTTC
-	TRBJ1-2	TRBV7-8	-	CASSKRQRANYGYTF	TGTGCCAGCAGTAAGAGACAGAGAGCTAACTATGGCTACACCTTC
-	TRBJ2-7	TRBV27	-	CASSSSIGAYEQYF	TGTGCCAGCAGTTCCAGTATCGGGGCCTACGAGCAGTACTTC
-	TRBJ2-7	TRBV5-4	TRBD1	CASSFPGQGSSYEQYF	TGTGCCAGCAGCTTCCCCGGACAGGGTAGCTCCTACGAGCAGTACTTC
-	TRBJ2-5	TRBV6-5	-	CASSRPGETQYF	TGTGCCAGCAGTCGGCCAGGGGAGACCCAGTACTTC
-	TRBJ1-2	TRBV4-1	-	CASSQDSAGMYGYTF	TGCGCCAGCAGCCAAGATTCGGCAGGGATGTATGGCTACACCTTC
-	TRBJ2-1	TRBV6-4	-	CANLPGRGSYNEQFF	TGTGCCAACCTCCCGGGAAGGGGGTCCTACAATGAGCAGTTCTTC
once	TRBJ1-5	TRBV30	TRBD1	CAWSVDRGRLQPQHF	TGTGCCTGGAGTGTCGACAGGGGGCGACTACAGCCCCAGCATTTT
-	TRBJ2-1	TRBV5-4	-	CASSLDSNNEQFF	TGTGCCAGCAGCTTGGACTCGAACAATGAGCAGTTCTTC
-	TRBJ1-1	TRBV4-2	-	CASSQAWGPGGGRMNTEAFF	TGTGCCAGCAGCCAAGCCTGGGGCCCGGGGGGGGGCAGAATGAACACTGAAGCTTTCTTT
-	TRBJ1-1	TRBV29-1	TRBD1	CSVDRGRGAFF	TGCAGCGTTGACAGGGGGCGCGGAGCTTTCTTT
-	TRBJ2-2	TRBV4-1	TRBD1	CASSHRQGGTGELFF	TGCGCCAGCAGCCACCGACAGGGTGGCACCGGGGAGCTGTTTTTT
-	TRBJ1-1	TRBV9	-	CASSLDLGARTEAFF	TGTGCCAGCAGCCTCGACCTGGGGGCGAGGACTGAAGCTTTCTTT
-	TRBJ1-2	TRBV5-8	TRBD1	CASSLRRTGFSFDTF	TGTGCCAGTAGTTTGAGAAGGACAGGTTTCTCTTTCGACACCTTC
-	TRBJ2-3	TRBV27	TRBD2	CATGRTSGGDTQYF	TGTGCCACCGGAAGGACTAGCGGGGGGGATACGCAGTATTTT
few	TRBJ1-4	TRBV2	TRBD1	CASSPAGQGGEKLFF	TGTGCCAGCAGTCCAGCGGGACAGGGAGGAGAAAAACTGTTTTTT
-	TRBJ2-5	TRBV7-9	-	CASSPTRRETQYF	TGTGCCAGCAGCCCCACTAGGAGAGAGACCCAGTACTTC